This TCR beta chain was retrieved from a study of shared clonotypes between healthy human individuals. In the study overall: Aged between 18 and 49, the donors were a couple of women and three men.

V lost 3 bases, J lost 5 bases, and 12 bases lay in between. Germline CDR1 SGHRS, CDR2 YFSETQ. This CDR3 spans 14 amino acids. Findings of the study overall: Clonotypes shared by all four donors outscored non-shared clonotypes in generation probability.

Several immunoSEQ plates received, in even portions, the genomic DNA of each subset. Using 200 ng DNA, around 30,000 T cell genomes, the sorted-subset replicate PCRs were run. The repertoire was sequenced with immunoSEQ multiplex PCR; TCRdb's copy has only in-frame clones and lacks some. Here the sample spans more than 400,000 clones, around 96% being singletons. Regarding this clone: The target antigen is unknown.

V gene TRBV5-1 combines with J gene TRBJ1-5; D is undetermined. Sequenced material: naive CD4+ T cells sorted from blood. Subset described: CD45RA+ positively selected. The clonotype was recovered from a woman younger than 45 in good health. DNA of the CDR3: TGCGCCAGCAGCTCCGGAGGGCGCCATCAGCCCCAGCATTTT. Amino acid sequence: CASSSGGRHQPQHF.